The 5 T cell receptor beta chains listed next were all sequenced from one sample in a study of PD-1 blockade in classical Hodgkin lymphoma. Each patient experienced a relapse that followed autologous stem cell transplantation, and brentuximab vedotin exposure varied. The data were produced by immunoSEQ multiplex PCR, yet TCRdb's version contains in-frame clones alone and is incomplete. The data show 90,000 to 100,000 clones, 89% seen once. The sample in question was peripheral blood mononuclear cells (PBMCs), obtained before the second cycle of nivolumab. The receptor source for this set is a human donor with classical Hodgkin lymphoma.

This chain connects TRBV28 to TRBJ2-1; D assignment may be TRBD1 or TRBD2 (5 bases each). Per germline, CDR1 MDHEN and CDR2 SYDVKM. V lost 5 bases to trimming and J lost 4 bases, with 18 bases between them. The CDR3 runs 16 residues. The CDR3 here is CASSPIRQRVYNEQFF. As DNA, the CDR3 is TGTGCCAGCAGTCCGATCCGACAGAGGGTTTACAATGAGCAGTTCTTC.

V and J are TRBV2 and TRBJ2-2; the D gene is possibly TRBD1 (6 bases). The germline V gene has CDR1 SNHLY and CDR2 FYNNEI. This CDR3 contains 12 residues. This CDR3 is CALQGPTGELFF. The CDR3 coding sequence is TGTGCACTACAGGGACCCACCGGGGAGCTGTTTTTT.

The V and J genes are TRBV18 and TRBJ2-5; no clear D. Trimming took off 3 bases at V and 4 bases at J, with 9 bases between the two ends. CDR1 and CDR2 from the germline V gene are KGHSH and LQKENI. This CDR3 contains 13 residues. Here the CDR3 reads CASSPITLETQYF. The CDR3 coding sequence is TGTGCCAGCTCACCGATCACCCTAGAGACCCAGTACTTC. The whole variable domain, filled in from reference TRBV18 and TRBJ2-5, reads NAGVMQNPRHLVRRRGQEARLRCSPMKGHSHVYWYRQLPEEGLKFMVYLQKENIIDESGMPKERFSAEFPKEGPSILRIQQVVRGDSAAYFCASSPITLETQYFGPGTRLLVL.

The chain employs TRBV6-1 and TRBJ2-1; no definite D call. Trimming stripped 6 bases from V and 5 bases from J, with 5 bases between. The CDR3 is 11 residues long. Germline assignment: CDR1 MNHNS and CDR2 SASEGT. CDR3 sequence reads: CASSLNNEQFF. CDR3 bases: TGTGCCAGCAGCCTGAACAATGAGCAGTTCTTC.

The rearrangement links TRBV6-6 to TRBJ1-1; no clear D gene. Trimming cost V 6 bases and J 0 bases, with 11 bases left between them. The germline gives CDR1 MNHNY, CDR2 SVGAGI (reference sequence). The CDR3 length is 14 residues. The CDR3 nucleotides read TGTGCCAGCAGACCCGCCACAGTGAACACTGAAGCTTTCTTT. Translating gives CASRPATVNTEAFF.